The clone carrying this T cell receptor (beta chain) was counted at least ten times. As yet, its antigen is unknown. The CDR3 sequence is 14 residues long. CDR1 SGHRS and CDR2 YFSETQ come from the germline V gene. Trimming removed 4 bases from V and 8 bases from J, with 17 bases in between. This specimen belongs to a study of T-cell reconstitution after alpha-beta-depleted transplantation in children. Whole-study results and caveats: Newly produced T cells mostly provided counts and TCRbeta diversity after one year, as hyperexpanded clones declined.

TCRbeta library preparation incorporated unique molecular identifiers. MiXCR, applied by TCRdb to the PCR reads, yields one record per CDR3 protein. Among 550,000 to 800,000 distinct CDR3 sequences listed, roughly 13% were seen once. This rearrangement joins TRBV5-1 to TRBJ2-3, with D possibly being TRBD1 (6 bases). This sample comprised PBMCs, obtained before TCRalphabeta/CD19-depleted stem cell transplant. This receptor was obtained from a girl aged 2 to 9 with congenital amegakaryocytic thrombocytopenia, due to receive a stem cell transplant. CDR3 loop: CASSPPGRGATQYF. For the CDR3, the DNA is TGCGCCAGCAGCCCCCCAGGCAGGGGAGCTACGCAGTATTTT.